Following are 9 T cell receptor beta chains from one sample sequenced in a study of shared clonotypes between healthy human individuals. The table came from immunoSEQ multiplex PCR; TCRdb's copy has only in-frame clones and leaves some out. Among 2 million to 2.5 million clones listed, roughly 91% were seen once. Naive CD8 cells, CD45RO-negative and positively selected for CCR7, excluded terminally differentiated effector memory CD45RA+ cells. Sequencing was done on a sample of naive CD8+ T cells from PBMCs. The origin of the receptors is a young man in good health. Some clones in this sample may be carry-over from other donors' samples.

The chain carries TRBV5-6 and TRBJ2-7; D remains unclear. The germline V gene encodes CDR1 SGHDT and CDR2 YYEEEE. This CDR3 is 12 amino acids long. V lost 5 bases and J 7 bases, leaving 13 bases between the germline ends. CDR3: CASSSRWWEQYF. The CDR3 region has the DNA TGTGCCAGCAGTTCGCGGTGGTGGGAGCAGTACTTC.

This chain connects TRBV19 to TRBJ1-1; 9 bases are a match to TRBD1. V lost 4 bases, J lost 4 bases, and 7 bases stayed unmatched. The CDR3 is 15 residues long. Germline CDR1 and CDR2: LNHDA and SQIVND (reference sequence). CDR3 in DNA: TGTGCCAGTAGTACGGACAGGGGCTGGGGCACTGAAGCTTTCTTT. Its translation: CASSTDRGWGTEAFF.

The chain uses TRBV13 and TRBJ1-2; D ambiguous. This CDR3 contains 15 residues. Germline CDR1 PRHDT, CDR2 FYEKMQ (reference sequence). V was cut by 5 bases and J by 4 bases, with 17 bases left in between. The CDR3 region is CASSGSGPVGYGYTF. CDR3 nucleotides: TGTGCCAGCAGCGGATCCGGACCGGTAGGCTATGGCTACACCTTC.

This sequence joins TRBV7-9 and TRBJ2-1; maybe TRBD1 (6 bases). V was trimmed by 5 bases and J by 5 bases, leaving 19 bases between them. From germline, CDR1 is SEHNR and CDR2 FQNEAQ (reference sequence). The CDR3 has 16 amino acids. In DNA, the CDR3 is TGTGCCAGCAGCCTCATCATAGGACAGCCGAACAATGAGCAGTTCTTC. This codes for CASSLIIGQPNNEQFF.

This clone occurred once. The chain joins TRBV29-1 to TRBJ2-3; tentatively, D is TRBD2 (6 bases). The CDR3 spans 12 residues. V dropped 2 bases and J dropped 7 bases, with 10 bases sitting between them. Germline assignment: CDR1 SQVTM and CDR2 ANQGSEA. The CDR3 region is CSVEWDLYTQYF. The CDR3 nucleotides are TGCAGCGTTGAATGGGACTTGTATACGCAGTATTTT.

Here the CDR3 reads CASSPMDGYYGYTF. CDR3 coding DNA: TGTGCCAGCAGCCCCATGGACGGCTACTATGGCTACACCTTC. The chain uses TRBV5-5 and TRBJ1-2, with D unclear. V lost 4 bases, J lost 3 bases, and 13 bases lay in between. Germline-derived CDR1 and CDR2 are SGHKS and YYEKEE (reference sequence). This CDR3 comprises 14 residues. Supplemented by reference TRBV5-5 and TRBJ1-2, the full variable domain reads DAGVTQSPTHLIKTRGQQVTLRCSPISGHKSVSWYQQVLGQGPQFIFQYYEKEERGRGNFPDRFSARQFPNYSSELNVNALLLGDSALYLCASSPMDGYYGYTFGSGTRLTVV.

This chain links TRBV7-9 with TRBJ2-3; D might be TRBD1 or TRBD2, each matching 5 bases. V lost 9 bases and J lost 3, with 16 bases in between. Per germline, CDR1 SEHNR and CDR2 FQNEAQ (reference sequence). The CDR3 spans 14 residues. The CDR3 region is CASGGNMWTDTQYF. The CDR3 region has the DNA TGTGCCAGTGGGGGAAATATGTGGACAGATACGCAGTATTTT.

The V and J genes are TRBV4-3 and TRBJ2-3, with 9 positions matching TRBD1. The CDR3 is made up of 12 amino acids. Germline-derived CDR1 and CDR2 are LGHNA and YSLEER. Trimming at V came to 4 bases and at J to 10 bases, leaving 3 bases not matched to a gene. The CDR3 loop is CASSPRQGAQYF. The DNA for the CDR3 is TGCGCCAGCAGCCCAAGACAGGGGGCGCAGTATTTT.

The chain has TRBV7-9 and TRBJ2-3; the match to TRBD1 covers 7 bases. The trim removed 2 bases at V and 5 bases at J, leaving 7 bases unmatched. Germline values: CDR1 SEHNR, CDR2 FQNEAQ (reference sequence). This CDR3 is 15 amino acids long. The CDR3 is CASSLRQGREDTQYF. The DNA of the CDR3 is TGTGCCAGCAGCTTAAGACAGGGCAGGGAAGATACGCAGTATTTT.